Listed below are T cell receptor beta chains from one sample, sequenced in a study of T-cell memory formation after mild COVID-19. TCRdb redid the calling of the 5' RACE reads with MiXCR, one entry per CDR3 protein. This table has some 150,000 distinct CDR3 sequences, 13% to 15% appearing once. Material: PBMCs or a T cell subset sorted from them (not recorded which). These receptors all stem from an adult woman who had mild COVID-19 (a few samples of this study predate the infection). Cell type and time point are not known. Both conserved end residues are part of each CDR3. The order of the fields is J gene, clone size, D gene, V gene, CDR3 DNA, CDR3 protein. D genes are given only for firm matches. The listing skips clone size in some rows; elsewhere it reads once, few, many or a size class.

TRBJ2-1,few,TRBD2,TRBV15,TGTGCCACCAGCAGAGATCTAGCGGGGGGCATAGATGAGCAGTTCTTC,CATSRDLAGGIDEQFF
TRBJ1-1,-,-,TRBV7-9,TGTGCCAGCAGCCCAGTTCGGGTTGAAGCTTTCTTT,CASSPVRVEAFF
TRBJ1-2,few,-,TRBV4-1,TGCGCCAGCAGCCAAGATCTGTCAGGGGCGTGGGGCTACACCTTC,CASSQDLSGAWGYTF
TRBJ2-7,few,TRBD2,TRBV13,TGTGCCAGCAGCCTGGGACTAGCGGTTCGCTACGAGCAGTACTTC,CASSLGLAVRYEQYF
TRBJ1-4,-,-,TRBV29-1,TGCAGCGTTGAAGACGCCGATAGGGGTGAAAAACTGTTTTTT,CSVEDADRGEKLFF
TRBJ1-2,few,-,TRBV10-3,TGTGCCATCAGTGTCCCCGGGGGAATCTATGGCTACACCTTC,CAISVPGGIYGYTF
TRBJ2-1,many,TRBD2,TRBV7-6,TGTGCCAGCAGCTCCACGGGACTAGCGGGAGCGGGTGAGCAGTTCTTC,CASSSTGLAGAGEQFF
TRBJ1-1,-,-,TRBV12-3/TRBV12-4,TGTGCCAGCAGTTTAGACACAGAAGCTTTCTTT,CASSLDTEAFF
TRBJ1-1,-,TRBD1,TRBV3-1,TGTGCCAGCAGCCAAGACCGGGACAGTGTTTACACTGAAGCTTTCTTT,CASSQDRDSVYTEAFF
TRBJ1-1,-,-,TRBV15,TGTGCCACCAGCTCCTGGGGGATGAACACTGAAGCTTTCTTT,CATSSWGMNTEAFF
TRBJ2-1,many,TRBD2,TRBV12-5,TGTGCTAGTGGTTCCGGGACTAGCATTTTGGATGAGCAGTTCTTC,CASGSGTSILDEQFF
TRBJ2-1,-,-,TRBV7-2,TGTGCCAGCAGCCCCCGTCCCCGTAACAGGGATCATGAGCAGTTCTTC,CASSPRPRNRDHEQFF
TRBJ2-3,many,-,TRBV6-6,TGTGCCAGCAGAAACACAGATACGCAGTATTTT,CASRNTDTQYF
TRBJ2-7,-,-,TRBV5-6,TGTGCCAGCAGCTTGGGAAGTATTACTTACGGGCCTTCCTACGAGCAGTACTTC,CASSLGSITYGPSYEQYF
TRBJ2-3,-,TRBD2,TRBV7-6,TGTGCCAGCAGCTTAGTTACTAGCGGGAGCCCAGATACGCAGTATTTT,CASSLVTSGSPDTQYF
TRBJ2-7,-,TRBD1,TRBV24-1,TGTGCCACCAGTGATGTCCGGGACAGGGTACTGACCTTCTCCTACGAGCAGTACTTC,CATSDVRDRVLTFSYEQYF
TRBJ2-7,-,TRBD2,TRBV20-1,TGCAGTGCTTTTACCGGGACTATATACGAGCAGTACTTC,CSAFTGTIYEQYF
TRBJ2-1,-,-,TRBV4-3,TGCGCCAGCAGCCATGGCCTTGAGAGGGGCAATGAGCAGTTCTTC,CASSHGLERGNEQFF
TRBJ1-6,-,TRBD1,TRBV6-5,TGTGCCAGCAGCTCCACCCCCTGGGACAGGGGTTGGGATTCACCCCTCCACTTT,CASSSTPWDRGWDSPLHF
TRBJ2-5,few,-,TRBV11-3,TGTGCCAGCTCGAGGGAGGGGGCGACCCAAGAGACCCAGTACTTC,CASSREGATQETQYF
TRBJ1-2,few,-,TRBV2,TGTGCCAGCAGTGAAAGTTATGGCTACACCTTC,CASSESYGYTF
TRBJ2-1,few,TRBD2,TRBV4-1,TGCGCCAGCAGCCAGCCGGGACTAGCGGACTACAATGAGCAGTTCTTC,CASSQPGLADYNEQFF
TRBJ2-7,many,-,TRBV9,TGTGCCAGCAGCGTAGGCGCGACAGGAAACTCCTACGAGCAGTACTTC,CASSVGATGNSYEQYF
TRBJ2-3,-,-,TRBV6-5,TGTGCCAGCAAAAGGGGCCCGATCGGTACGCAGTATTTT,CASKRGPIGTQYF
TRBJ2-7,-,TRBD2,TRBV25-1,TGTGCCAGCAGTGATTCGGGACTAGCGGGATACTACGAGCAGTACTTC,CASSDSGLAGYYEQYF
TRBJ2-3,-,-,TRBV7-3,TGTGCCAGCAGCTTAGGAGGACCCACTAGCACAGATACGCAGTATTTT,CASSLGGPTSTDTQYF
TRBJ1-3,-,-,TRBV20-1,TGCAGTGCTAGAGCGGTCGAAGGAAACACCATATATTTT,CSARAVEGNTIYF
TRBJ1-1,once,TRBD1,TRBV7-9,TGTGCCAGCAGCTTAGCGACAGGGGGATCCACTGAAGCTTTCTTT,CASSLATGGSTEAFF
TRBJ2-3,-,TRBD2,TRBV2,TGTGCCAGCAGTCCACGAGGGACTAGCGGATACACAGATACGCAGTATTTT,CASSPRGTSGYTDTQYF
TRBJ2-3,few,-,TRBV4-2,TGTGCCAGCAGCCCTCTTCGAACAGATACGCAGTATTTT,CASSPLRTDTQYF
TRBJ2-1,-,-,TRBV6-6,TGTGCCAGCAAGGATCAGGGTGGAACTAATGAGCAGTTCTTC,CASKDQGGTNEQFF
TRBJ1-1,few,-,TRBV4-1,TGCGCCAGCAGCCATCCAGGGGTCTGGAATGATGAAGCTTTCTTT,CASSHPGVWNDEAFF
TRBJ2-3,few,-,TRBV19,TGTGCCAGTAGGCTTAGCGCCTCTAGCACAGATACGCAGTATTTT,CASRLSASSTDTQYF
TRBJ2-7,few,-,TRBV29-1,TGCAGCGTCCAGGGGAACGGCTACGAGCAGTACTTC,CSVQGNGYEQYF
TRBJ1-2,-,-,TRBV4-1,TGCGCCAGCAGCCAACTAACACCGAGGGATGGCTACACCTTC,CASSQLTPRDGYTF
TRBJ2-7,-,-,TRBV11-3,TGTGCCAGCAGCGTAGCCGGACGATCTTCCTCCGAGCAGTACTTC,CASSVAGRSSSEQYF
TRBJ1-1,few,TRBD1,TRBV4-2,TGTGCCAGCAGCCAATACTCCGGGACAGTGAACACTGAAGCTTTCTTT,CASSQYSGTVNTEAFF
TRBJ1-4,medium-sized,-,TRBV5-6,TGTGCCAGCAGCTTGGGACCGGGGGCGACTAATGAAAAACTGTTTTTT,CASSLGPGATNEKLFF
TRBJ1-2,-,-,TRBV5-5,TGTGCCAGCAGCTTCTCAGGAGGGGTCTATGGCTACACCTTC,CASSFSGGVYGYTF
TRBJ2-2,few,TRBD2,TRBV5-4,TGTGCCAGCAGCTTGGCACTAGCGGGAACTTCCGGGGAGCTGTTTTTT,CASSLALAGTSGELFF
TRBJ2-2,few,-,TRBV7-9,TGTGCCAGCAGCTTAGTTGGGGGAATCGGGGAGCTGTTTTTT,CASSLVGGIGELFF
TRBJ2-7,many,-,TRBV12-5,TGTGCTAGTGGTTTGTACTCGGACGGAACCTACGAGCAGTACTTC,CASGLYSDGTYEQYF
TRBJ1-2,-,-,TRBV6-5,TGTGCCAGCAGTTACAGGACAGAGTATGGCTACACCTTC,CASSYRTEYGYTF
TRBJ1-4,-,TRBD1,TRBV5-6,TGTGCCAGCAGCTTGGGACAGGGGATACATGAAAAACTGTTTTTT,CASSLGQGIHEKLFF
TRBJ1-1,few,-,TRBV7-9,TGTGCCAGCAGCTTACCTGGCAGGACTGAAGCTTTCTTT,CASSLPGRTEAFF
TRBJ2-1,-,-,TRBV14,TGTGCCAGCAGCCCTAACGGGGGCCCCTGGGACAATGAGCAGTTCTTC,CASSPNGGPWDNEQFF
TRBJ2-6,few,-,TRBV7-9,TGTGCCAGCAGCCGACAGTACTCTGGGGCCAACGTCCTGACTTTC,CASSRQYSGANVLTF
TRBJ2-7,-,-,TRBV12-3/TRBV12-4,TGTGCCAGCAGTTTAGACCAGGGAGGCGAGCAGTACTTC,CASSLDQGGEQYF
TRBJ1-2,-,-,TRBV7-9,TGTGCCAGCAGCTTTACGAGCGAATGGCATGGCTACACCTTC,CASSFTSEWHGYTF
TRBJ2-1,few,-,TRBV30,TGTGCCTGGAGGGCACCCGGGGGCCAAAGCTCCTACAATGAGCAGTTCTTC,CAWRAPGGQSSYNEQFF
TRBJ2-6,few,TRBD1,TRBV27,TGTGCCAGCAGCCAGACAGGGGGCTTGCAATTCTCTGGGGCCAACGTCCTGACTTTC,CASSQTGGLQFSGANVLTF
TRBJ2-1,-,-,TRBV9,TGTGCCAGCAGCACCCATAGCGGAACCTACAATGAGCAGTTCTTC,CASSTHSGTYNEQFF
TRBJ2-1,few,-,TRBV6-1,TGTGCCAGCAGGCCCGATGGGTGGGGGTTCAACAATGAGCAGTTCTTC,CASRPDGWGFNNEQFF
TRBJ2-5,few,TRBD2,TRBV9,TGTGCCAGCAGCGGGGGACTAGCGGGAGTGGAAGAGACCCAGTACTTC,CASSGGLAGVEETQYF
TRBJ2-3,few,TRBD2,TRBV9,TGTGCCAGCAGCGTAGGTTTCCTCGGACTAGCTCGTAGCGCAGATACGCAGTATTTT,CASSVGFLGLARSADTQYF
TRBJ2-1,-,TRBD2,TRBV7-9,TGTGCCAGCAGCACCTCTAGCGGCAGCTCCTACAATGAGCAGTTCTTC,CASSTSSGSSYNEQFF
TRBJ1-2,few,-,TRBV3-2,TGTGCCAGCAGGGAGGGACCATCGGAATTCCCAGGAATCGGGACCTATGGCTACACCTTC,CASREGPSEFPGIGTYGYTF